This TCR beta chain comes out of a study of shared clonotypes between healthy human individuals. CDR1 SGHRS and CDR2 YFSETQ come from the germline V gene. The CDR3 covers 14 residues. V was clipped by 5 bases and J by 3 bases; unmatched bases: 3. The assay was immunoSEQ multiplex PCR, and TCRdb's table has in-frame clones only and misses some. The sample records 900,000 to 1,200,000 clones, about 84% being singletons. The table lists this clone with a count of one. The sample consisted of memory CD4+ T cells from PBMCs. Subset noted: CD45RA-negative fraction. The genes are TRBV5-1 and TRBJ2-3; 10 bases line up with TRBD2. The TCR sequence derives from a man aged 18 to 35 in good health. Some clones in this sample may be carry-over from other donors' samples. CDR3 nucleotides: TGCGCCAGCAGGCCACTAGCGGGGACAGATACGCAGTATTTT. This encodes CASRPLAGTDTQYF.